The source of this T cell receptor (beta chain) is a study of cytomegalovirus exposure and HLA in healthy donors. Study-wide background: As released early, the data held about 85 million unique TCRs from HLA-typed donors.

Broader study findings: Later, TCR association rates were found to vary by HLA locus, highest for DRB1 and lowest for HLA-C.

PCR was performed using 60 Vbeta and 13 Jbeta primers. Profiled with immunoSEQ multiplex PCR; TCRdb holds only in-frame clones, not every one. The sample yields about 170,000 clones, approximately 79% seen once. Germline V lookup: CDR1 MNHEY, CDR2 SVGAGI. The V and J ends lost 1 base and 13 bases respectively, with 17 bases between them. There are 15 residues in the CDR3. Comments on this clone: The target antigen is unknown.

The TCR comes from a male donor in good health and CMV-seronegative. The chain is built from TRBV6-5 and TRBJ1-6; possible D gene TRBD1, 6 bases. The sequencing sample was made of PBMCs. This CDR3 reads CASSYYAGDRQPLHF. The CDR3 nucleotides are TGTGCCAGCAGTTACTATGCAGGGGACCGGCAGCCCCTCCACTTT.